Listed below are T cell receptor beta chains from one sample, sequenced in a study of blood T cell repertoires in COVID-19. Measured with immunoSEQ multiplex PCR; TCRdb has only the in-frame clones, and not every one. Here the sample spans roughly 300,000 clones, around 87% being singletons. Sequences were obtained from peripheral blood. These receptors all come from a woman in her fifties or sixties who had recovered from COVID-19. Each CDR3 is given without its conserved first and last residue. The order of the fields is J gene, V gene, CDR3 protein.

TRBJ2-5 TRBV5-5 ASSLLAGGQETQY
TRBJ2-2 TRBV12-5 ASARDGGHGELF
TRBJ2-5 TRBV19 ASSPQGAETQY
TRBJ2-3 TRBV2 ASRGRDRVHRDTQY
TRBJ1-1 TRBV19 ASSRLGHSEAF
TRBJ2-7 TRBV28 ASRKTGREQY
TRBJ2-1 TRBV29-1 SVDETATRSGWLF
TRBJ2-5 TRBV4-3 ASSQEGPGGGAEETQY
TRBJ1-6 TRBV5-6 ASSSGQGFYSPLH
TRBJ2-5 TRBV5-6 ASSLIASGGETQY
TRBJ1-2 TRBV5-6 ASSSPTGGGGYT
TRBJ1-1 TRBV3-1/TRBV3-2 ASSPERGIEAF
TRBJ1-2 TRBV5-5 ASSLQHRGDGYT
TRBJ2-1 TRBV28 ASSSHSAGPGGYNEQF
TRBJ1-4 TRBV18 ASSPDRLNEKLF
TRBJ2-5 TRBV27 ASGLLRETQY
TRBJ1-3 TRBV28 ASSLLLTGYDTIY
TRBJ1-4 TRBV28 ASSFTRRVRVGEKLF
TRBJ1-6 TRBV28 ASNSGIGSNSPLH
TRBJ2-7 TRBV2 ASRRQGIYEQY
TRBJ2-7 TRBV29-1 SVGGGGKSYEQY
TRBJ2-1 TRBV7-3 ASSLGGRSSYNEQF
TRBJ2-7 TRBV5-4 ASSKGQGSSYEQY
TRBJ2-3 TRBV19 ASSPRRVGGDTQY
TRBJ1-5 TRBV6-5 ASSPDRGVGQPQH
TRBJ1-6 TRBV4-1 ASSQDQGRRYSPLH
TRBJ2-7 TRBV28 ASSFPGQGDNEQY
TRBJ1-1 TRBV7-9 ASSFRTEAF
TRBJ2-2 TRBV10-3 ANSGTSFSGELF
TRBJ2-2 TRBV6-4 ASSDSGGDTGELF
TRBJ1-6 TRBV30 AWKGGADWSSYNSPLH
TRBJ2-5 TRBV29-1 SVEIGGGLQETQY
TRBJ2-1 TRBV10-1 ASSDPGTGGNEQF
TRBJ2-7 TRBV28 ASSPPTNREQY
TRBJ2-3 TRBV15 ATSSRTGGTDTQY
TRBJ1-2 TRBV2 ASRQGYGYT
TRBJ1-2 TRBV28 ASSRDYGYT
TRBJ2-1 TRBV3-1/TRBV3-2 ASSKEGEGVGGQF
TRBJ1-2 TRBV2 ASSELREVGGNGYT
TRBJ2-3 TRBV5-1 ASSLWGQGDTQY
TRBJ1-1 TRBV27 ASSPWDSTEAF
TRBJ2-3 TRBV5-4 ASSLGGAGTDTQY
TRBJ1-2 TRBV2 ASKGQGINGYT